This section outlines one TCR beta chain sequence together with its context. In terms of age and location, participants ranged from roughly 18 to 95 years and lived in fewer than 30 US areas. The data were obtained in a study of blood T cell repertoires in COVID-19. Across the study: PBMCs, B-cell-depleted T cells, or T cells provided the cDNA or gDNA that made up the material.

As processed by the authors: Reference gene primer amplification in the assay estimated nucleated cell counts. Clones were read by immunoSEQ multiplex PCR, and TCRdb kept only the in-frame ones, dropping some. V, J and clone size are taken as reported in that table, and D and trimming were inferred from the DNA itself. In the table there are about 230,000 clones, 85% to 90% of which are singletons. This receptor was obtained from a woman under 40 with acute COVID-19. The source material was PBMCs or T cells enriched from blood (not recorded which).

The chain's CDR3 is CASSPAGHNEGYTF. The CDR3 region has the DNA TGTGCCAGCTCACCAGCGGGCCACAACGAGGGCTACACCTTC. The gene calls are TRBV18 and TRBJ1-2, with D unclear. The germline CDR1 and CDR2 sequences are KGHSH and LQKENI. V was shortened by 2 bases and J by 8 bases, with 15 bases between the two germline ends. The CDR3 has 14 amino acids. The full variable domain, rest sourced from reference TRBV18 and TRBJ1-2, is NAGVMQNPRHLVRRRGQEARLRCSPMKGHSHVYWYRQLPEEGLKFMVYLQKENIIDESGMPKERFSAEFPKEGPSILRIQQVVRGDSAAYFCASSPAGHNEGYTFGSGTRLTVV.